The 25 T cell receptor beta chains in this list originate from one sample, sequenced in a study of CD8 T cells in Susac syndrome. After extraction with the RNeasy kit, about 0.45 to 1 ug of the RNA was reverse transcribed using random hexamers. Each CDR3 protein gets one entry after TCRdb re-called the immunoSEQ multiplex PCR reads with MiXCR. The sample consists of some 190,000 distinct CDR3 sequences, less than 95% of them appearing once. The sample consisted of CD4+ T cells from PBMCs. The receptor set was obtained from a human donor with Susac syndrome.

The chain employs TRBV29-1 and TRBJ1-1, with 7 nucleotides matching TRBD1. V was clipped by 5 bases and J by 7 bases; unmatched bases: 4. Germline lookup yields CDR1 SQVTM and CDR2 ANQGSEA. This CDR3 has 11 amino acids. Here the CDR3 DNA reads TGCAGCGTTTGGGACAGCAATGAAGCTTTCTTT. Translation gives CSVWDSNEAFF.

This clonotype was recorded once. The gene calls are TRBV19 and TRBJ2-1, with 8 bases identical to TRBD1. The germline CDR1 and CDR2 sequences are LNHDA and SQIVND (reference sequence). This CDR3 has 14 amino acids. V lost 9 bases, J lost 5 bases, and 9 bases stayed unmatched. CDR3 sequence: CASTPDRANNEQFF. The DNA for the CDR3 is TGTGCCAGCACCCCGGACAGGGCTAACAATGAGCAGTTCTTC.

The chain couples TRBV7-2 to TRBJ2-3, with no clear D. Germline CDR1 SGHTA, CDR2 FQGNSA. V was trimmed by 5 bases and J by 4 bases, leaving 13 bases between them. The length of the CDR3 is 14 residues. The CDR3 DNA is TGTGCCAGCAGCCCCGCAGTACACTCAGATACGCAGTATTTT. The encoded protein is CASSPAVHSDTQYF.

The CDR3 here is CASSLVRDLNTEAFF. The CDR3 DNA is TGTGCCAGCAGCTTAGTGAGGGACCTGAACACTGAAGCTTTCTTT. This sequence joins TRBV7-9 and TRBJ1-1; D is possibly TRBD1 (5 bases). This CDR3 has 15 amino acids. The V end was cut by 1 base, the J end by 0 bases, with 9 bases between. CDR1 and CDR2 from the germline V gene are SEHNR and FQNEAQ (reference sequence).

The V and J genes are TRBV27 and TRBJ1-6, with TRBD1 as a possible D gene (5 bases). CDR1 and CDR2 (germline): MNHEY, SMNVEV (reference sequence). This CDR3 comprises 15 residues. The V end lost 5 bases, the J end lost 0 bases, and 8 bases lay between the germline ends. The CDR3 nucleotides are TGTGCCAGCAGTGCCCAGGGCTCCTATAATTCACCCCTCCACTTT. Translation: CASSAQGSYNSPLHF.

This clonotype was recorded only once. The chain is built from TRBV20-1 and TRBJ2-5, with 14 bases matching TRBD2. The germline CDR1 and CDR2 sequences are DFQATT and SNEGSKA (reference sequence). The CDR3 runs to 16 residues. V dropped 4 bases and J dropped 0; count of bases not matched to a gene: 4. The CDR3 protein is CSAMRLAGGYQETQYF. In DNA form, the CDR3 reads TGCAGTGCTATGAGACTAGCGGGGGGGTACCAAGAGACCCAGTACTTC.

This rearrangement joins TRBV5-1 to TRBJ2-3; TRBD1 aligns across 12 bases. CDR1 is SGHRS, CDR2 YFSETQ, per germline. The CDR3 length is 15 residues. After removal of 4 bases from V and 6 bases from J, the junction contained 6 bases not matched to a gene. The CDR3 spells CASSLGTGGLDTQYF. In DNA, the CDR3 is TGCGCCAGCAGCCTGGGGACAGGGGGCTTGGATACGCAGTATTTT.

The gene calls are TRBV29-1 and TRBJ1-1, with 8 positions matching TRBD1. This CDR3 region has 13 residues. Germline CDR1 is SQVTM and CDR2 is ANQGSEA. Trimming took 5 bases from V and 1 from J; bases not matched to a gene: 3. The DNA of the CDR3 is TGCAGCGTTCTTGGACAGGGGAACACTGAAGCTTTCTTT. Protein sequence: CSVLGQGNTEAFF.

The J gene is TRBJ2-1, the V gene TRBV18; TRBD1 matches 8 bases. CDR1 and CDR2 from the germline V gene are KGHSH and LQKENI. This CDR3 spans 17 amino acids. V lost 3 bases and J lost 3; bases outside the gene matches: 10. The CDR3 DNA is TGTGCCAGCTCACCTAGGACAGGGTCCTCCAGCTACAATGAGCAGTTCTTC. Encoded protein: CASSPRTGSSSYNEQFF.

The chain couples TRBV18 to TRBJ2-7, with TRBD1 matching over 7 bases. This CDR3 is 14 amino acids long. Trimming at V came to 3 bases and at J to 1 base, leaving 3 bases not matched to a gene. Per the germline V gene, CDR1 is KGHSH and CDR2 is LQKENI. This chain's CDR3 is CASSPGDSSYEQYF. CDR3 bases: TGTGCCAGCTCACCGGGGGACAGTTCCTACGAGCAGTACTTC.

This sequence joins TRBV19 and TRBJ1-2, with D uncertain. Germline CDR1 and CDR2: LNHDA and SQIVND (reference sequence). This CDR3 is 14 amino acids long. The V gene lost 4 bases and the J gene lost 7 bases, with 16 bases spanning the gap. This CDR3 is CASSKPDPAGGYTF. Written as DNA, the CDR3 is TGTGCCAGTAGTAAACCCGACCCTGCGGGTGGCTACACCTTC.

The chain recombines TRBV4-3 with TRBJ2-1; D call uncertain. This CDR3 contains 15 residues. Trimming took off 0 bases at V and 9 bases at J, with 15 bases between the two ends. From germline, CDR1 is LGHNA and CDR2 YSLEER. The CDR3 DNA reads TGCGCCAGCAGCCAAGATTGGCCCAAGGAAAGTGAGCAGTTCTTC. It encodes CASSQDWPKESEQFF.

J is TRBJ2-1 and V is TRBV20-1, with D possibly TRBD1 on 6 matching bases. The CDR3 spans 12 residues. From germline, CDR1 is DFQATT and CDR2 SNEGSKA (reference sequence). The ends were cut back, 4 bases at V and 5 bases at J, with 9 bases in the middle. The CDR3 coding sequence is TGCAGTGCTAAGGACAGAAACAATGAGCAGTTCTTC. Protein product: CSAKDRNNEQFF.

The CDR3 protein is CASSPGSSTDTQYF. The CDR3 nucleotides are TGTGCCAGCAGTCCAGGGTCTAGCACAGATACGCAGTATTTT. This chain uses TRBV3-1 with TRBJ2-3, with TRBD1 as a possible D gene (5 bases). V was shortened by 6 bases and J by 0 bases, with 10 bases between the two germline ends. CDR1 is LGHDT and CDR2 is YNNKEL in the germline V gene (reference sequence). The CDR3 loop spans 14 amino acids.

The chain uses TRBV5-1 and TRBJ2-3; a weak D match, TRBD2 (5 bases). The CDR3 extends over 14 amino acids. Trimming pared 1 base from V and 3 bases from J, leaving 9 bases between. Per the germline V gene, CDR1 is SGHRS and CDR2 is YFSETQ. The CDR3 DNA reads as TGCGCCAGCAGCTTGAATGTAGCGACAGATACGCAGTATTTT. Protein product: CASSLNVATDTQYF.

The genes are TRBV20-1 and TRBJ1-5; the match to TRBD1 covers 9 bases. This CDR3 spans 15 amino acids. Germline CDR1 and CDR2: DFQATT and SNEGSKA (reference sequence). V gave up 8 bases and J gave up 2 bases; unmatched junction bases: 10. Here the CDR3 DNA reads TGCAGTACGGGGACAGGGATTACGGGCAATCAGCCCCAGCATTTT. This sequence encodes CSTGTGITGNQPQHF.

The V gene is TRBV9, the J gene TRBJ1-6; D is possibly TRBD1 (5 bases). CDR1 and CDR2 (germline): SGDLS, YYNGEE. The germline V and J ends were trimmed by 3 bases and 7 bases, with 11 bases remaining between them. This CDR3 is built from 14 residues. The DNA for the CDR3 is TGTGCCAGCAGCGCGGGACCCGAAAATTCACCCCTCCACTTT. Its translation: CASSAGPENSPLHF.

CDR3 bases: TGCAGTGCTGGGGGACAGATCACTGAAGCTTTCTTT. It yields the protein CSAGGQITEAFF. The chain is built from TRBV20-1 and TRBJ1-1, with 7 bases aligning to TRBD1. The ends lost 5 bases at V and 4 bases at J; junction bases unmatched: 4. Germline loops: CDR1 DFQATT, CDR2 SNEGSKA (reference sequence). The length of the CDR3 is 12 residues.

V gene TRBV7-2 combines with J gene TRBJ2-1, with 9 bases fitting TRBD2. There are 17 residues in the CDR3. In germline, CDR1 is SGHTA, CDR2 FQGNSA. V lost 1 base and J lost 7; bases outside the gene matches: 11. The CDR3 region is CASSLGALSGGGNEQFF. The CDR3 DNA is TGTGCCAGCAGCTTAGGGGCCCTTAGCGGGGGAGGGAATGAGCAGTTCTTC.

The chain has TRBV12-3 or TRBV12-4 and TRBJ2-2, with unresolved D. This CDR3 spans 14 amino acids. The V and J ends lost 4 bases and 0 bases respectively, with 6 bases between them. In DNA, the CDR3 is TGTGCCAGCAGTTACCTGGCGAACACCGGGGAGCTGTTTTTT. It yields the protein CASSYLANTGELFF.

The chain has TRBV20-1 and TRBJ1-2, with no clear D. The CDR3 is made up of 13 amino acids. Germline loops: CDR1 DFQATT, CDR2 SNEGSKA (reference sequence). V was pared by 5 bases and J by 6 bases, with 16 bases between. CDR3 region: CSAYPGLRDGYTF. The CDR3 DNA sequence: TGCAGTGCTTATCCGGGCCTTCGGGATGGCTACACCTTC.

This clonotype occurred once. The chain links TRBV29-1 to TRBJ2-3; D gene unclear. The V end lost 2 bases, the J end lost 5 bases, and 2 bases lay between the germline ends. CDR1 is SQVTM and CDR2 is ANQGSEA in the germline V gene. This CDR3 region has 10 residues. The CDR3 nucleotides read TGCAGCGTTGAACTAGATACGCAGTATTTT. Encoded protein: CSVELDTQYF.

The rearrangement uses TRBV20-1 and TRBJ1-1, with 8 bases matching TRBD1. J gave up 1 base and V 1 base, and 5 bases lay outside the gene matches. Germline CDR1 and CDR2: DFQATT and SNEGSKA (reference sequence). There are 15 residues in the CDR3. The CDR3 DNA reads TGCAGTGCTAGAGTCACAGGGGGTCAGAACACTGAAGCTTTCTTT. It codes for CSARVTGGQNTEAFF.

This clonotype was counted once. This rearrangement joins TRBV5-6 to TRBJ2-7, with TRBD2 matching 7 bases. V was pared by 2 bases and J by 8 bases, with 16 bases of the junction left unmatched. Germline loops: CDR1 SGHDT, CDR2 YYEEEE. The CDR3 consists of 16 residues. CDR3 DNA sequence: TGTGCCAGCAGCTTTAGGGAGCGGGGCTTCGCCGGGAAGCAGTACTTC. This encodes CASSFRERGFAGKQYF.

The chain uses TRBV7-2 and TRBJ2-5; a weak D match, TRBD1 (5 bases). CDR3 size: 11 residues. The germline V gene encodes CDR1 SGHTA and CDR2 FQGNSA. V shed 5 bases and J shed 8 bases, with 9 bases lying between them. The CDR3 DNA is TGTGCCAGCAGCAAACAGGACACCCAGTACTTC. Its translation is CASSKQDTQYF. The full variable domain, rest sourced from reference TRBV7-2 and TRBJ2-5, is GAGVSQSPSNKVTEKGKDVELRCDPISGHTALYWYRQSLGQGLEFLIYFQGNSAPDKSGLPSDRFSAERTGGSVSTLTIQRTQQEDSAVYLCASSKQDTQYFGPGTRLLVL.